This entry is about one TCR beta chain. The data were obtained in a study of control samples from healthy donors and cancer patients. Measured with immunoSEQ multiplex PCR; TCRdb has only the in-frame clones, and not every one. The sample lists 140,000 to 150,000 clones; approximately 93% were seen once. CDR1 and CDR2 (germline): LGHDT, YNNKEL (reference sequence). This CDR3 comprises 14 residues. V dropped 4 bases and J dropped 4 bases, with 13 bases sitting between them. This TCR was sampled from a man younger than 35 in good health. The sample consisted of blood. V gene TRBV3-1 (or the pseudogene TRBV3-2) combines with J gene TRBJ2-5; no definite D call. CDR3: CASSPTGRRETQYF. CDR3 coding DNA: TGTGCCAGCAGCCCTACGGGTCGGCGAGAGACCCAGTACTTC.